Listed here is a single TCR beta chain. The sample belongs to a study of regulatory T cells in long-lasting Graves disease. Time point in this sample: newly diagnosed GD, antithyroid drugs for less than 3 months. After RNA was extracted from PBMCs, the TCR library was made from it. EDTA tubes held approximately 9 milliliters of peripheral blood from each patient. Libraries of TCR beta came from iRepertoire HTBI primers plus Arm-PCR of CDR3 regions. In the source study's methods: Under 75 TRBV and approximately 13 TRBJ segments were identified across samples. MiXCR, applied by TCRdb to the multiplex PCR reads, yields one record per CDR3 protein. The V and J calls come from TCRdb's annotation, not from the publication. The sample consists of a few hundred thousand distinct CDR3 sequences, about 11% of them appearing once. In addition, the sample was reused for a study of T cells in Graves' hyperthyroidism and ophthalmopathy. That work states: The HTBI primer set was used in a first-round RT-PCR of the TCR CDR3.

This TCR was recovered from a woman aged 18 to 35 with Graves disease. The material sequenced was peripheral blood mononuclear cells (PBMCs), taken at new diagnosis, from a patient treated with antithyroid drugs.

The CDR3 nucleotides are TGTGCCAGTAGTGCCTTCAGCGGGAGCTCCTACAATGAGCAGTTCTTC. Its protein product is CASSAFSGSSYNEQFF. The gene calls are TRBV19 and TRBJ2-1, with 8 nucleotides matching TRBD2. Unmatched junction bases numbered 6, after V lost 5 bases and J lost 0 bases. CDR3 length equals 16 residues. Germline assignment: CDR1 LNHDA and CDR2 SQIVND (reference sequence).